This TCR beta chain was recorded in a study of cytomegalovirus exposure and HLA in healthy donors. In this sample, this clone turned up a few times. PCR was performed using 60 Vbeta and 13 Jbeta primers. In the original workflow: Counted up in a later analysis, unique TCR beta chains came to approximately 83 million, with about 10 million shared. Some clones are missing from TCRdb's copy, which holds only in-frame ones; the method was immunoSEQ multiplex PCR. D and trimming come from the DNA, and the V and J calls and clone size come from that table. The table records 77,000 or so clones, over 70% of them present only once. The CDR3 has 16 residues. V was cut by 1 base and J by 1 base, with 11 bases left in between. Germline V gene data show CDR1 as SGHAT and CDR2 as FQNNGV.

The specimen sequenced was PBMCs. This sequence joins TRBV11-2 and TRBJ1-3, with D possibly being TRBD1 (6 bases). The clonotype comes from a woman aged 40 to 50 in good health and CMV-seronegative. CDR3 loop: CASSLGQEVSGNTIYF. CDR3 nucleotides: TGTGCCAGCAGCTTAGGACAGGAGGTGTCTGGAAACACCATATATTTT.